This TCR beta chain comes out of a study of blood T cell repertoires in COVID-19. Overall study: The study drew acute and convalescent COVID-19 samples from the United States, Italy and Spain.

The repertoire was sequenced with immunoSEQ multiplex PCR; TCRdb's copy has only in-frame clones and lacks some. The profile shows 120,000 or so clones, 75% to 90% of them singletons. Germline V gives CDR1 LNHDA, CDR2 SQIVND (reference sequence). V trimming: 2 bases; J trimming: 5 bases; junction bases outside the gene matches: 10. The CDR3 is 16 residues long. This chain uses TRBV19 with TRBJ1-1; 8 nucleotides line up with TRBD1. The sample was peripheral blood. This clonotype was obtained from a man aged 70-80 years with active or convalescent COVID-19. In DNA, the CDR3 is TGTGCCAGTAGTATAACTAGCGACAGGGGTAAAACTGAAGCTTTCTTT. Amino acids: CASSITSDRGKTEAFF.